This TCR beta chain was documented in a study of blood T cell repertoires in COVID-19. Sequenced by immunoSEQ multiplex PCR; TCRdb stores in-frame clones only, minus some. This repertoire shows around 180,000 clones, approximately 90% found once; its top ten account for roughly 2%. This CDR3 region has 18 residues. Trimming shortened V by 1 base and J by 5 bases, and 22 bases separated the two germline ends. CDR1 SGHTA and CDR2 FQGNSA come from the germline V gene. V is TRBV7-2 and J is TRBJ2-3, with D perhaps matching TRBD2 (6 bases). The sample was peripheral blood. This receptor was obtained from a man between 65 and 85 years old with active or convalescent COVID-19. CDR3 in DNA: TGTGCCAGCAGCTTAGTCCTCCAGCGGGCCCTTCGCCGAGATACGCAGTATTTT. This gives the protein CASSLVLQRALRRDTQYF.